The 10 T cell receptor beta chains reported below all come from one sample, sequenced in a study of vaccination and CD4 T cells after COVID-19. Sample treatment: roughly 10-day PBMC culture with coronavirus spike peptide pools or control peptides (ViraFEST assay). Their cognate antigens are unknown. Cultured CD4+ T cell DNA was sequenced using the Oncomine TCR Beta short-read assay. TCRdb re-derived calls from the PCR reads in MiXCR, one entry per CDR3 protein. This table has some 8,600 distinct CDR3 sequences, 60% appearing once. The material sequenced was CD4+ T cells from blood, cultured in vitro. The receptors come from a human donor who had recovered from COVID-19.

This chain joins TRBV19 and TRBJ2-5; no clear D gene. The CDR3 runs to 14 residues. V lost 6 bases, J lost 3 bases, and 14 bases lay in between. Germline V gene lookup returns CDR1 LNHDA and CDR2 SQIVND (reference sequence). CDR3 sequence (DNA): TGTGCCAGTAGCAAGACTGGGGTCGAAGAGACCCAGTACTTC. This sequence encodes CASSKTGVEETQYF.

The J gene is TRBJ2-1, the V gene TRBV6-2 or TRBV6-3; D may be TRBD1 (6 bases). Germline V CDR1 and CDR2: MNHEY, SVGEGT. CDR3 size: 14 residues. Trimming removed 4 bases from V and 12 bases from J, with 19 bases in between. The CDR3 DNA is TGTGCCAGCAGTTTGAGGACAGACGAATGGTGGCAGTTCTTC. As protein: CASSLRTDEWWQFF.

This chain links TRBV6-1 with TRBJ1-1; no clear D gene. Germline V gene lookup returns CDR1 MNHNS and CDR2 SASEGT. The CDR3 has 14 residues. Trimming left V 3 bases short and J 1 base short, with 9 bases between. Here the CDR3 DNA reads TGTGCCAGCAGTGACGAGGGAAAGAACACTGAAGCTTTCTTT. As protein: CASSDEGKNTEAFF.

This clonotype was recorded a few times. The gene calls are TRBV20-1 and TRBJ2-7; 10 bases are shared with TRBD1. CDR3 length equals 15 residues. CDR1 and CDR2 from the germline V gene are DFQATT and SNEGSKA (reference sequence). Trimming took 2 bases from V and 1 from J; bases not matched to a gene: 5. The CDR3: CSARPWTGGSYEQYF. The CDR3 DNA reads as TGCAGTGCTAGACCATGGACAGGGGGATCCTACGAGCAGTACTTC.

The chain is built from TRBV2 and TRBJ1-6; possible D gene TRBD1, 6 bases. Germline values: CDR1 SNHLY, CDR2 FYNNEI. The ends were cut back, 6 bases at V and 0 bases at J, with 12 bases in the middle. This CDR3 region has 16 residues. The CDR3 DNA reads TGTGCCAGCAGACCCGGGACAAGCTCCTATAATTCACCCCTCCACTTT. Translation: CASRPGTSSYNSPLHF.

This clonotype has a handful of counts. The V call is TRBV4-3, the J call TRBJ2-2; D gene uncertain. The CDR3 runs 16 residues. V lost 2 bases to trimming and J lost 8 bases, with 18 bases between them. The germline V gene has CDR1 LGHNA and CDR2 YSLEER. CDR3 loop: CASSQSYIRPPGELFF. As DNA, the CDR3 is TGCGCCAGCAGCCAATCCTATATTCGGCCGCCGGGGGAGCTGTTTTTT.

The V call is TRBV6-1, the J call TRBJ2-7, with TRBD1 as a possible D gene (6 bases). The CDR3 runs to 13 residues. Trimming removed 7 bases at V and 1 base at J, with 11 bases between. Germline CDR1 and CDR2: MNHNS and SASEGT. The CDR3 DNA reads TGTGCCAGCACCAGACAGGAATCCTACGAGCAGTACTTC. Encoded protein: CASTRQESYEQYF.

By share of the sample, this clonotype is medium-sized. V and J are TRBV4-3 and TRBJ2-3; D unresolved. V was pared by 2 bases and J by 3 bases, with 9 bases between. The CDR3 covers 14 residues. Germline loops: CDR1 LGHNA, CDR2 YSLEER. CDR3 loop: CASSQWLGTDTQYF. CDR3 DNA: TGCGCCAGCAGCCAATGGTTGGGTACAGATACGCAGTATTTT.

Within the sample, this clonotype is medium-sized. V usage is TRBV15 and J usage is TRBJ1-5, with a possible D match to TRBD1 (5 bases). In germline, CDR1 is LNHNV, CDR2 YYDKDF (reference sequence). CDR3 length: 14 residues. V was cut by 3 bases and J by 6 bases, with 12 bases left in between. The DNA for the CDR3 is TGTGCCACCAGCAGTAGACAGATCGGTCAGCCCCAGCATTTT. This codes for CATSSRQIGQPQHF.

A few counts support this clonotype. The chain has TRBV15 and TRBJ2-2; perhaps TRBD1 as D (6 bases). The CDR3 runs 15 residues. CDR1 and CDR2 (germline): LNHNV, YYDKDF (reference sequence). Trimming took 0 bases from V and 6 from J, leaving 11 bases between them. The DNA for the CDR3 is TGTGCCACCAGCAGAGATCAAACAGGGTCCGGGGAGCTGTTTTTT. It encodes CATSRDQTGSGELFF.